This is a list of T cell receptor beta chains from one sample in a study of vaccination and CD4 T cells after COVID-19. Their antigens remain unidentified. TCRdb re-called the PCR reads with MiXCR, one entry per CDR3 protein. Of thousands of distinct CDR3 sequences in the sample, 65% to 80% were seen once. Sequenced material: CD4+ T cells from blood, cultured in vitro. Every receptor here comes from a human donor who had recovered from COVID-19. CDR3s include the opening cysteine and the closing phenylalanine or tryptophan. D genes are given only for firm matches. Only some rows state a clone size, as once, few, many or a class for expanded clones.

cdr3_nt cdr3_aa v_call clone_size d_call j_call
TGTGCCAGTAGTGCCCGACAGGGGAATCACGAGCAGTACTTC CASSARQGNHEQYF TRBV19 - TRBD1 TRBJ2-7
TGTGCCAGCAGCCCGGGGCGCGTACGCGGCTACACCTTC CASSPGRVRGYTF TRBV7-2 - - TRBJ1-2
TGTGCCAGCAGTGACGAGAGGTGTCAGGATAATTCACCCCTCCACTTT CASSDERCQDNSPLHF TRBV6-4 few - TRBJ1-6
TGCAGTGCAACAGGGGTTAGCACAGATACGCAGTATTTT CSATGVSTDTQYF TRBV20-1 hyperexpanded TRBD1 TRBJ2-3
TGTGCCAGCGGAACGAGGGGGCTATCTTGGAACGAGCAGTACTTC CASGTRGLSWNEQYF TRBV6-1 - TRBD1 TRBJ2-7
TGTGCCAGTAGGGACACGTCGCGCAATCAGCCCCAGCATTTT CASRDTSRNQPQHF TRBV19 - - TRBJ1-5
TGCAGTGCTAGATTGCCAAAGGGGAACACTGAAGCTTTCTTT CSARLPKGNTEAFF TRBV20-1 - - TRBJ1-1
TGTGCCAGCAGCGACAGGGGGCTCTGGGAGCAGTTCTTC CASSDRGLWEQFF TRBV7-9 once TRBD1 TRBJ2-1
TGTGCCACCAGTGATTTGGACAGGGGCACCGGGGAGCTGTTTTTT CATSDLDRGTGELFF TRBV24-1 - TRBD1 TRBJ2-2
TGTGCCAGCAATTCCATAGCGGGACCTACCTACGAGCAGTACTTC CASNSIAGPTYEQYF TRBV27 - TRBD2 TRBJ2-7
TGTGCCAGCAGCTTAGATCGTGGGAGCTCCTATAATTCACCCCTCCACTTT CASSLDRGSSYNSPLHF TRBV11-3 - - TRBJ1-6
TGCAGTGCTCAGTCCCTCAGAGGCGATCAGCCCCAGCATTTT CSAQSLRGDQPQHF TRBV20-1 - - TRBJ1-5
TGTGCCACCAGCAGATCCGGGACGGAGAAGACCCAGTACTTC CATSRSGTEKTQYF TRBV15 - - TRBJ2-5
TGTGCCAGCAGCCCGGGACCCAACACCGGGGAGCTGTTTTTT CASSPGPNTGELFF TRBV7-2 - - TRBJ2-2
TGTGCCAGCTCACCTGGACAGGGCCACTACGAGCAGTACTTC CASSPGQGHYEQYF TRBV18 - TRBD1 TRBJ2-7
TGCAGTGCTAGATTGTCGGGCGGGAACACTGAAGCTTTCTTT CSARLSGGNTEAFF TRBV20-1 - - TRBJ1-1
TGTGCCAGCAGTTGGCAGGGGATGAACACTGAAGCTTTCTTT CASSWQGMNTEAFF TRBV6-5 - - TRBJ1-1
TGTGCCAGCGGGGCCCTCGATTGGGGCAAGACCCAGTACTTC CASGALDWGKTQYF TRBV27 once - TRBJ2-5
TGTGCCAGTAGTATAGACCGGGAAGGAGGTGGCTACACCTTC CASSIDREGGGYTF TRBV19 - - TRBJ1-2
TGTGCCAGCAGTGATCTCCTAGGACCCTACGAGCAGTACTTC CASSDLLGPYEQYF TRBV2 - - TRBJ2-7
TGTGCCAGCAGCTTAAGTAGACTGAACACTGAAGCTTTCTTT CASSLSRLNTEAFF TRBV7-9 - - TRBJ1-1
TGCAGTGCTAGAGATCTCGGAACTAGCGGGAACCAAGAGACCCAGTACTTC CSARDLGTSGNQETQYF TRBV20-1 - TRBD2 TRBJ2-5
TGTGCCAGCAGCGCCAGGACAGGCGGGGCCTACGAGCAGTACTTC CASSARTGGAYEQYF TRBV2 - - TRBJ2-7
TGTGCCATCCGGGGGGACTATAGCAATCAGCCCCAGCATTTT CAIRGDYSNQPQHF TRBV10-3 few - TRBJ1-5
TGTGCCAGTAGTAGCCGGACTACTGTTGAAGAGCAGTACTTC CASSSRTTVEEQYF TRBV19 - - TRBJ2-7
TGTGCCAGCAGCTCCACAGGGAATATCGGGGAGCTGTTTTTT CASSSTGNIGELFF TRBV7-2 - - TRBJ2-2